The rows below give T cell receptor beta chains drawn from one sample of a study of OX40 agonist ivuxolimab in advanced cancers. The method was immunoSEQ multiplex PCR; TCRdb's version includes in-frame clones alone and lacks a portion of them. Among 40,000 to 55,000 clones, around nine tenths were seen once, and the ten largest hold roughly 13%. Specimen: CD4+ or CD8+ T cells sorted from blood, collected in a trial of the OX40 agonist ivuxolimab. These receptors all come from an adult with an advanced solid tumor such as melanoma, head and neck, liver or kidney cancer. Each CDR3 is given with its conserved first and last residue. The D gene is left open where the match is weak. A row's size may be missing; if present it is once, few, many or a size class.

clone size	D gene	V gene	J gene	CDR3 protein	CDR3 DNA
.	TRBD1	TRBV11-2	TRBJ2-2	CASSLSPGQSPTGELFF	TGTGCCAGCAGCTTATCCCCGGGACAGAGCCCTACCGGGGAGCTGTTTTTT
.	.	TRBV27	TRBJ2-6	CASSPILSGTGANVLTF	TGTGCCAGCAGTCCGATACTGTCCGGGACTGGGGCCAACGTCCTGACTTTC
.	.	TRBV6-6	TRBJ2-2	CASSYSTGDLIGELFF	TGTGCCAGCAGTTACTCGACTGGGGATTTGATCGGGGAGCTGTTTTTT
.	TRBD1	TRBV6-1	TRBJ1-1	CASSERWTGLTEAFF	TGTGCCAGCAGTGAAAGGTGGACAGGGCTCACTGAAGCTTTCTTT
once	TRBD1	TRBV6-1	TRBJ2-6	CASSQGASGANVLTF	TGTGCCAGCAGTCAGGGGGCCTCTGGGGCCAACGTCCTGACTTTC
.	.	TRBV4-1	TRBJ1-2	CASSQADSRINYGYTF	TGCGCCAGCAGCCAAGCAGACAGCAGAATTAACTATGGCTACACCTTC
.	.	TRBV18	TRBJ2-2	CASSRISQLSGELFF	TGTGCCAGCTCACGAATCTCGCAGTTGTCAGGGGAGCTGTTTTTT
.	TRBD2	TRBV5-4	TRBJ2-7	CASKLGGRVYSDEQYF	TGTGCCAGCAAGTTGGGCGGGAGAGTTTACAGCGACGAGCAGTACTTC
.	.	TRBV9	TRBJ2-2	CASSQGGLELFF	TGTGCCAGCAGCCAAGGGGGTTTGGAGCTGTTTTTT
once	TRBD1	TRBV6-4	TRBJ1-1	CASSQDRRNTEAFF	TGTGCCAGCAGCCAGGACAGGAGGAACACTGAAGCTTTCTTT
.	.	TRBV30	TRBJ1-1	CAWNFGGAQRRGNTEAFF	TGTGCCTGGAATTTCGGAGGGGCCCAGCGGAGGGGGAACACTGAAGCTTTCTTT
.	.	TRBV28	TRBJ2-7	CVSSSQGNLLSSYEQYF	TGTGTCAGCAGCTCACAGGGAAATCTCCTATCCTCCTACGAGCAGTACTTC
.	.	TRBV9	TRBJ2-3	CASRQRHTDTQYF	TGTGCCAGCAGGCAGCGCCACACAGATACGCAGTATTTT
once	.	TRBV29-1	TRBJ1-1	CSAHLTEAFF	TGCAGCGCCCACCTCACTGAAGCTTTCTTT
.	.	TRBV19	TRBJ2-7	CATRRGYEQYF	TGTGCCACCCGCCGGGGTTACGAGCAGTACTTC
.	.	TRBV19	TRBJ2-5	CASRRGGGTDLTQYF	TGTGCCAGTAGAAGGGGGGGCGGAACCGATTTAACCCAGTACTTC
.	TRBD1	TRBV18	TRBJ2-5	CASSPRSDRGETQYF	TGTGCCAGCTCACCCCGATCGGACAGGGGAGAGACCCAGTACTTC
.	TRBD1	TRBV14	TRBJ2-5	CASSQAFPGQEEETQYF	TGTGCCAGCAGCCAAGCCTTCCCGGGACAGGAGGAAGAGACCCAGTACTTC
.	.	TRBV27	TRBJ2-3	CASSLFSADTQYF	TGTGCCAGCAGTTTATTCTCGGCAGATACGCAGTATTTT
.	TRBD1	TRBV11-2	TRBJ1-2	CASSLDRGRPYGYTF	TGTGCCAGCAGCTTAGACAGGGGGCGTCCCTATGGCTACACCTTC
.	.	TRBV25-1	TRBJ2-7	CASSEWQTGEQYF	TGTGCCAGCAGTGAATGGCAGACGGGGGAGCAGTACTTC
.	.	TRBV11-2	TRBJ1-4	CASSSRPATNEKLFF	TGTGCCAGCAGCTCTCGCCCGGCAACTAATGAAAAACTGTTTTTT